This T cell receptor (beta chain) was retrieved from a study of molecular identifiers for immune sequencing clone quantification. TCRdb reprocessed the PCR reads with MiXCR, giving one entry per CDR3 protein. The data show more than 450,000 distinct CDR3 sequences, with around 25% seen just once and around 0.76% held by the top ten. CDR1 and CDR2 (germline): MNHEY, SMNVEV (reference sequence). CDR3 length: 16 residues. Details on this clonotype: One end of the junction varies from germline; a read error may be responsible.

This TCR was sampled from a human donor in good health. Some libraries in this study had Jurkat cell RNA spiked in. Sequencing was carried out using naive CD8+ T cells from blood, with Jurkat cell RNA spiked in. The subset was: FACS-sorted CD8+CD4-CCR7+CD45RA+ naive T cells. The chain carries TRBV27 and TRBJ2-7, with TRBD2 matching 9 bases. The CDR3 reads CASSRSTGTSSYEEVF. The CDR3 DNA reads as TGTGCCAGCAGTCGTTCAACCGGGACTAGCTCCTACGAGGAGGTCTTC.